This entry is about one TCR beta chain. The data were obtained in a study of shared clonotypes between healthy human individuals. Clones were read by immunoSEQ multiplex PCR, and TCRdb kept only the in-frame ones, dropping some. The sample lists around 500,000 clones, over 70% occurring once. Losses at the gene ends were 3 bases for V and 4 bases for J; bases not matched to a gene: 6. This CDR3 spans 15 amino acids. Germline CDR1 is LNHDA and CDR2 is SQIVND (reference sequence). V is TRBV19 and J is TRBJ2-7; 10 bases align to TRBD2. Material for sequencing was PBMCs. The TCR sequence derives from a woman in her 40s in good health. Some clones in this sample may be carry-over from other donors' samples. CDR3 region: CASSMETSGFYEQYF. The CDR3 nucleotides read TGTGCCAGTAGTATGGAGACTAGCGGGTTTTACGAGCAGTACTTC.